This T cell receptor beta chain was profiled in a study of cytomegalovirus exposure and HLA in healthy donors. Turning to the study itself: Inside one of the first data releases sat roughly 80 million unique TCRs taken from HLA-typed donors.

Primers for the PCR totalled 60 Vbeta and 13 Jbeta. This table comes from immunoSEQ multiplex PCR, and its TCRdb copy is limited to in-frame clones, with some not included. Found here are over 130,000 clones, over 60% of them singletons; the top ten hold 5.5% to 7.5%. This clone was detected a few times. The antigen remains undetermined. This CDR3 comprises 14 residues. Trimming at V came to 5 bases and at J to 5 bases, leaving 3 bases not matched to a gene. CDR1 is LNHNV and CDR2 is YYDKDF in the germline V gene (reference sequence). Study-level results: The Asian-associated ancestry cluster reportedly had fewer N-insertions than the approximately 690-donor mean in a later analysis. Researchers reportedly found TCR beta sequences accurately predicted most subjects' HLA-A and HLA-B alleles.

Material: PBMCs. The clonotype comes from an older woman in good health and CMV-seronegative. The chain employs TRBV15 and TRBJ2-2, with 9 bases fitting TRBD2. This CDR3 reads CATSVAGVTGELFF. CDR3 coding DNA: TGTGCCACCAGCGTAGCGGGGGTTACCGGGGAGCTGTTTTTT.